This T cell receptor beta chain was sequenced in a study of blood T cell repertoires in COVID-19. Study at large: Nucleic acid was either cDNA or gDNA, and it came from T cells, B-cell-depleted T cells, or PBMCs.

Patients at the Seattle site were enrolled during active infection and followed longitudinally. Clones were read by immunoSEQ multiplex PCR, and TCRdb kept only the in-frame ones, dropping some. Found here are 350,000 to 400,000 clones, roughly nine tenths of them singletons; the top ten hold less than 3.5%. Per the germline V gene, CDR1 is SGHTA and CDR2 is FQGNSA. Trimming pared 0 bases from V and 14 bases from J, leaving 20 bases between. This CDR3 is 15 amino acids long. Material for sequencing was peripheral blood. The receptor was isolated from a young woman with COVID-19, enrolled during active disease. V gene TRBV7-2 combines with J gene TRBJ2-4, with D possibly being TRBD1 (7 bases). The CDR3 sequence is CASSLARQGGPPEYF. The CDR3 coding sequence is TGTGCCAGCAGCTTAGCCCGACAGGGAGGTCCCCCCGAGTACTTC.